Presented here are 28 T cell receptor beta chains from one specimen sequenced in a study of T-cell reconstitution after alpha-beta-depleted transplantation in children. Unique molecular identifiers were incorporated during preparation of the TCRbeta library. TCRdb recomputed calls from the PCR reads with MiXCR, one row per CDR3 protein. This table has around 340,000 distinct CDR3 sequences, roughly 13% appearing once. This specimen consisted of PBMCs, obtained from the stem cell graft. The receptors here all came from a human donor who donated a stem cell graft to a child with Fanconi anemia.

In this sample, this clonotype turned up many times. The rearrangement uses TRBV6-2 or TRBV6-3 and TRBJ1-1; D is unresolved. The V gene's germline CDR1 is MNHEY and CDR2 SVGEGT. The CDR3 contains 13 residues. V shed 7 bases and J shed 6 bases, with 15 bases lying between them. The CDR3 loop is CASTQVEGPEAFF. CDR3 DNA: TGTGCCAGCACCCAAGTCGAAGGCCCTGAAGCTTTCTTT.

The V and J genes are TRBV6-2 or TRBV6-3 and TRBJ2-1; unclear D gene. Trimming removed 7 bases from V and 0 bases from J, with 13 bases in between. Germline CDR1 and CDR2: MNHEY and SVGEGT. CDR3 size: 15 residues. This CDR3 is CASTQSGSSYNEQFF. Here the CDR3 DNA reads TGTGCCAGCACCCAATCCGGAAGCTCCTACAATGAGCAGTTCTTC.

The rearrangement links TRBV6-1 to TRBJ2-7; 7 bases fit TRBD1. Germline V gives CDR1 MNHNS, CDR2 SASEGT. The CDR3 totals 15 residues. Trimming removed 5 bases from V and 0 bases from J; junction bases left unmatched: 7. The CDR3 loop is CASSIRQGLSYEQYV. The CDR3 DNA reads TGTGCCAGCAGTATCCGACAGGGCCTCTCCTACGAGCAGTACGTC.

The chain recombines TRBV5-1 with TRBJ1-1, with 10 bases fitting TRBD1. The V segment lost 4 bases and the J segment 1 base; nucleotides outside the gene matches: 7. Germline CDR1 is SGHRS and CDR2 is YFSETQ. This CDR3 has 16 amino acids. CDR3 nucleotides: TGCGCCAGCAGCCAGGGACAGGGGATGGGGAACACTGAAGCTTTCTTT. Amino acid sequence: CASSQGQGMGNTEAFF.

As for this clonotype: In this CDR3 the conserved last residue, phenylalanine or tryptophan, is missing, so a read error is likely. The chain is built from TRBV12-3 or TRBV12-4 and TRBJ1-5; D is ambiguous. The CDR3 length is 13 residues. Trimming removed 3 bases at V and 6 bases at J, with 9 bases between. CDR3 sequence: CASSFTHRQPQHC. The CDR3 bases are TGTGCCAGCAGTTTTACCCACCGTCAGCCCCAGCATTGT.

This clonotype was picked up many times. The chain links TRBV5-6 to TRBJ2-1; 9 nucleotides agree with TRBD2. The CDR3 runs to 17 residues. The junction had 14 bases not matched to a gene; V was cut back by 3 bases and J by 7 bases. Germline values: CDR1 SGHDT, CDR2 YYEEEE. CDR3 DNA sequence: TGTGCCAGCAGCTCACTCTTGGCGGGGGGGCCAGGTAATGAGCAGTTCTTC. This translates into CASSSLLAGGPGNEQFF.

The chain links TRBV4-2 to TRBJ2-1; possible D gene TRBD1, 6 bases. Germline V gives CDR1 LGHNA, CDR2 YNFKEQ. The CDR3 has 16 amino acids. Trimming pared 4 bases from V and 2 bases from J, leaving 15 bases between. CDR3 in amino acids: CASSRGSGEAYNEQFF. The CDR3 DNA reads TGTGCCAGCAGCCGTGGGTCAGGGGAAGCCTACAATGAGCAGTTCTTC.

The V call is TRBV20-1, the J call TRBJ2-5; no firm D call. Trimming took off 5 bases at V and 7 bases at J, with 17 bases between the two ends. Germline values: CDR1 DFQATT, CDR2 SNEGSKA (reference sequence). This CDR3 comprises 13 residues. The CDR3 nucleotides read TGCAGTGCTTTCAAAGGCTCGGTTGGGACCCAGTACTTC. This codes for CSAFKGSVGTQYF.

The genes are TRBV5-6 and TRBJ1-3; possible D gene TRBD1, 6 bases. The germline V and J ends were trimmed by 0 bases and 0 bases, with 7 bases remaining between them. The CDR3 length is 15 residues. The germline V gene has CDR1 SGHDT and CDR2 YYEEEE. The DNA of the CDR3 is TGTGCCAGCAGCTTGGACAGGGCCTCTGGAAACACCATATATTTT. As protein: CASSLDRASGNTIYF.

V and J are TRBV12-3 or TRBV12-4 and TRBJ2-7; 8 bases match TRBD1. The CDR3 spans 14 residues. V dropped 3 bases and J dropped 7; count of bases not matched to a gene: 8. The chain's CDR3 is CASSLGQGAEEQYF. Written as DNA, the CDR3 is TGTGCCAGCAGTTTGGGGCAGGGGGCGGAAGAGCAGTACTTC.

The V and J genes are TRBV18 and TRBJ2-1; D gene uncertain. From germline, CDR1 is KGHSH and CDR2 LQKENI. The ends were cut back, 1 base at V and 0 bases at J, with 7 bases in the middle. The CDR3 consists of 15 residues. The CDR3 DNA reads TGTGCCAGCTCACCACGAAGGTCCTCCTACAATGAGCAGTTCTTC. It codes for CASSPRRSSYNEQFF. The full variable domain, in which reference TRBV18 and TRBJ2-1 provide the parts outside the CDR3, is NAGVMQNPRHLVRRRGQEARLRCSPMKGHSHVYWYRQLPEEGLKFMVYLQKENIIDESGMPKERFSAEFPKEGPSILRIQQVVRGDSAAYFCASSPRRSSYNEQFFGPGTRLTVL.

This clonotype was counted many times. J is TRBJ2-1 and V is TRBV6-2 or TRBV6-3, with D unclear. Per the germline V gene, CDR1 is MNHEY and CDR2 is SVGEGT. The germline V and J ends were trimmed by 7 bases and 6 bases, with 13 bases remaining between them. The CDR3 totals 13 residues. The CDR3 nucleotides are TGTGCCAGCAACTTGCTCCTGGGCAATGAGCAGTTCTTC. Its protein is CASNLLLGNEQFF.

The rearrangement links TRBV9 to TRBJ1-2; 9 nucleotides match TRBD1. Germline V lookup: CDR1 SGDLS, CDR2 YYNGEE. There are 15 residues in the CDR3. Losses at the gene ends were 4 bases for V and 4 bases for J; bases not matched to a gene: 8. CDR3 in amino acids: CASSPRLGQGYGYTF. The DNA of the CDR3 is TGTGCCAGCAGCCCCCGTTTGGGACAGGGCTATGGCTACACCTTC.

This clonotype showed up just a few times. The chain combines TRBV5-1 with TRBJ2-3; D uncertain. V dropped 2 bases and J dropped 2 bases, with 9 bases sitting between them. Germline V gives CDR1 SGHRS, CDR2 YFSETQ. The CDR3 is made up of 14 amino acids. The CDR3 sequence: CASSFSQSTDTQYF. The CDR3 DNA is TGCGCCAGCAGCTTTTCCCAGTCCACAGATACGCAGTATTTT.

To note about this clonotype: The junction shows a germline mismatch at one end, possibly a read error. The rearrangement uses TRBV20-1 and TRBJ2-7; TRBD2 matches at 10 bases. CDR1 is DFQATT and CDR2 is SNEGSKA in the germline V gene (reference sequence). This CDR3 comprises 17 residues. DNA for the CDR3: TGCTGTGCTAGTGAGCGGAGAAGAGCGGGGGGGCGGGACGAGCAGTACTTC. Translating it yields CCASERRRAGGRDEQYF.

The CDR3 region has the DNA TGCGCCAGCAGCCAAATGGGGACAGGAAAACTGTCATTGAACACTGAAGCTTTCTTT. Protein: CASSQMGTGKLSLNTEAFF. The chain combines TRBV4-3 with TRBJ1-1; 8 bases agree with TRBD1. J gave up 0 bases and V 2 bases, and 14 bases lay outside the gene matches. Germline CDR1 LGHNA, CDR2 YSLEER. The length of the CDR3 is 19 residues.

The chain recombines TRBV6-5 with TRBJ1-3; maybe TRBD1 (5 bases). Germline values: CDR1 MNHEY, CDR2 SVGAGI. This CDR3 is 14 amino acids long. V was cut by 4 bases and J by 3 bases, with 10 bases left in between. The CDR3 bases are TGTGCCAGCAGTTTTCGGGGGTTTGGAAACACCATATATTTT. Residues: CASSFRGFGNTIYF.

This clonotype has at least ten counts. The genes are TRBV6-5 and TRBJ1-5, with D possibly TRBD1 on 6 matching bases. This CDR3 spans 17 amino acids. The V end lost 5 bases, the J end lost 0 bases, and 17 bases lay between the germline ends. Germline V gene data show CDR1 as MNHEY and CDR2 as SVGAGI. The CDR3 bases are TGTGCCAGCAGTCACCCTGCTCAGGGGACTAGCAATCAGCCCCAGCATTTT. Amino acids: CASSHPAQGTSNQPQHF.

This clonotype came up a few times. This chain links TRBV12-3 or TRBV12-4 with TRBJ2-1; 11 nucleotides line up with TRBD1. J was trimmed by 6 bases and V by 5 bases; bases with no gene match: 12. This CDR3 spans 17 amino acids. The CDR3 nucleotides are TGTGCCAGCAGTCCAGGGACAGGGGGGTATGAGGGCAATGAGCAGTTCTTC. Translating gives CASSPGTGGYEGNEQFF.

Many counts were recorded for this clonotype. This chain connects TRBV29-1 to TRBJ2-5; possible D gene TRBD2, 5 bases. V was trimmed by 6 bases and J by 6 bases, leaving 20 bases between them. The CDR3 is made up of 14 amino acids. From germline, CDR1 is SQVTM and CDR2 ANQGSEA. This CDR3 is CSVRGPWTQQTQYF. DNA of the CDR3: TGCAGCGTCCGGGGTCCCTGGACTCAGCAGACCCAGTACTTC.

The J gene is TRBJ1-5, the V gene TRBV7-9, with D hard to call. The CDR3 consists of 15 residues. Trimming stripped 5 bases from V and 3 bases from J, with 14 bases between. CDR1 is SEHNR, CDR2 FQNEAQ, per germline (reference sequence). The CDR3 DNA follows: TGTGCCAGCAGCCCGCCAGGCGATGTCAATCAGCCCCAGCATTTT. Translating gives CASSPPGDVNQPQHF.

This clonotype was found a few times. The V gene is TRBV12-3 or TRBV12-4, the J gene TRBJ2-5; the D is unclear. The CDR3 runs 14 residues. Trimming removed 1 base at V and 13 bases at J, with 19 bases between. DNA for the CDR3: TGTGCCAGCAGTTTAGAGGGTGCTTCTCCGATGAGGTACTTC. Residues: CASSLEGASPMRYF.

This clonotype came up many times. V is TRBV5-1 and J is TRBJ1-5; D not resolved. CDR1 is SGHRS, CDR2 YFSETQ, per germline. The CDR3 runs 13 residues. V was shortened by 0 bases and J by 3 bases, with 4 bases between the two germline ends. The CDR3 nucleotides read TGCGCCAGCAGCTTGGAGGTCAATCAGCCCCAGCATTTT. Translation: CASSLEVNQPQHF.

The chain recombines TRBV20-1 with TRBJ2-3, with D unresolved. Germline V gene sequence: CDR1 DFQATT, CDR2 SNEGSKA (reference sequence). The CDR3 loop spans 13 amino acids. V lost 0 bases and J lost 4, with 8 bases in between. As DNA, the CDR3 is TGCAGTGCTAGAGATTCGGCTTCAGATACGCAGTATTTT. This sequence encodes CSARDSASDTQYF.

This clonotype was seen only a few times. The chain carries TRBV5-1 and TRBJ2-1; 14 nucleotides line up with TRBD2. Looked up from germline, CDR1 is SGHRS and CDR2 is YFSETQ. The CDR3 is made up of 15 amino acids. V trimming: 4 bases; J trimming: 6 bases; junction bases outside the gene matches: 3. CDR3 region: CASSMGTSGGNEQFF. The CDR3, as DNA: TGCGCCAGCAGCATGGGGACTAGCGGGGGCAATGAGCAGTTCTTC. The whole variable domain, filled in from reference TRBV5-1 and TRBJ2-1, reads KAGVTQTPRYLIKTRGQQVTLSCSPISGHRSVSWYQQTPGQGLQFLFEYFSETQRNKGNFPGRFSGRQFSNSRSEMNVSTLELGDSALYLCASSMGTSGGNEQFFGPGTRLTVL.

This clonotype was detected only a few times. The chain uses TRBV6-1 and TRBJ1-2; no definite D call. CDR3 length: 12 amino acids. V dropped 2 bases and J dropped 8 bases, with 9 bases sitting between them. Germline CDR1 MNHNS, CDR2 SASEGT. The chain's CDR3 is CASSEIGRGYTF. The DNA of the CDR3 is TGTGCCAGCAGTGAAATCGGACGCGGCTACACCTTC.

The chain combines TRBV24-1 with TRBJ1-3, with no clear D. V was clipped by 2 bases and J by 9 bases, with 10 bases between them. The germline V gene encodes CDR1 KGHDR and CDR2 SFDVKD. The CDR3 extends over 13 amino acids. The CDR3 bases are TGTGCCACCAGTGATTCCCTTTCTGGCACCATATATTTT. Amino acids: CATSDSLSGTIYF.

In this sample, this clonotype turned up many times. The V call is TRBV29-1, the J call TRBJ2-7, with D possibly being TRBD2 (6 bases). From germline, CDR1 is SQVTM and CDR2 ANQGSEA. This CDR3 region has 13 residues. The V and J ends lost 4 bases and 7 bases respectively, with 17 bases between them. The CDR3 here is CSVGGGVLGEQYF. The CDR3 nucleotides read TGCAGCGTTGGGGGCGGGGTACTGGGAGAGCAGTACTTC.